This T cell receptor (beta chain) is drawn from a study of shared clonotypes between healthy human individuals. Study outcomes and limitations: Roughly 4.7% was the fraction of naive CD4 clonotypes found shared across several donors.

The assay ran at deep level. Data came from immunoSEQ multiplex PCR; TCRdb stores just in-frame clones and leaves some out. The sample consists of approximately 2,000,000 clones, about nine tenths of them appearing once. About this clone itself: As yet, its antigen is unknown. Other nucleotide sequences from this sample produce the same CDR3.

The receptor was isolated from a man aged 18 to 30 in good health. Some clones in this sample may be carry-over from other donors' samples. Sequencing was performed on naive CD4+ T cells from PBMCs. Subset described: CD45RA+ positively selected.

The CDR3 DNA is TGTGCCAGCAGTCTGGGGGGTACCAAAAACATTCAGTACTTC. It yields the protein CASSLGGTKNIQYF. The rearrangement uses TRBV28 and TRBJ2-4; maybe TRBD2 (6 bases). The CDR3 consists of 14 residues. Trimming stripped 5 bases from V and 2 bases from J, with 10 bases between. Germline V gives CDR1 MDHEN, CDR2 SYDVKM.